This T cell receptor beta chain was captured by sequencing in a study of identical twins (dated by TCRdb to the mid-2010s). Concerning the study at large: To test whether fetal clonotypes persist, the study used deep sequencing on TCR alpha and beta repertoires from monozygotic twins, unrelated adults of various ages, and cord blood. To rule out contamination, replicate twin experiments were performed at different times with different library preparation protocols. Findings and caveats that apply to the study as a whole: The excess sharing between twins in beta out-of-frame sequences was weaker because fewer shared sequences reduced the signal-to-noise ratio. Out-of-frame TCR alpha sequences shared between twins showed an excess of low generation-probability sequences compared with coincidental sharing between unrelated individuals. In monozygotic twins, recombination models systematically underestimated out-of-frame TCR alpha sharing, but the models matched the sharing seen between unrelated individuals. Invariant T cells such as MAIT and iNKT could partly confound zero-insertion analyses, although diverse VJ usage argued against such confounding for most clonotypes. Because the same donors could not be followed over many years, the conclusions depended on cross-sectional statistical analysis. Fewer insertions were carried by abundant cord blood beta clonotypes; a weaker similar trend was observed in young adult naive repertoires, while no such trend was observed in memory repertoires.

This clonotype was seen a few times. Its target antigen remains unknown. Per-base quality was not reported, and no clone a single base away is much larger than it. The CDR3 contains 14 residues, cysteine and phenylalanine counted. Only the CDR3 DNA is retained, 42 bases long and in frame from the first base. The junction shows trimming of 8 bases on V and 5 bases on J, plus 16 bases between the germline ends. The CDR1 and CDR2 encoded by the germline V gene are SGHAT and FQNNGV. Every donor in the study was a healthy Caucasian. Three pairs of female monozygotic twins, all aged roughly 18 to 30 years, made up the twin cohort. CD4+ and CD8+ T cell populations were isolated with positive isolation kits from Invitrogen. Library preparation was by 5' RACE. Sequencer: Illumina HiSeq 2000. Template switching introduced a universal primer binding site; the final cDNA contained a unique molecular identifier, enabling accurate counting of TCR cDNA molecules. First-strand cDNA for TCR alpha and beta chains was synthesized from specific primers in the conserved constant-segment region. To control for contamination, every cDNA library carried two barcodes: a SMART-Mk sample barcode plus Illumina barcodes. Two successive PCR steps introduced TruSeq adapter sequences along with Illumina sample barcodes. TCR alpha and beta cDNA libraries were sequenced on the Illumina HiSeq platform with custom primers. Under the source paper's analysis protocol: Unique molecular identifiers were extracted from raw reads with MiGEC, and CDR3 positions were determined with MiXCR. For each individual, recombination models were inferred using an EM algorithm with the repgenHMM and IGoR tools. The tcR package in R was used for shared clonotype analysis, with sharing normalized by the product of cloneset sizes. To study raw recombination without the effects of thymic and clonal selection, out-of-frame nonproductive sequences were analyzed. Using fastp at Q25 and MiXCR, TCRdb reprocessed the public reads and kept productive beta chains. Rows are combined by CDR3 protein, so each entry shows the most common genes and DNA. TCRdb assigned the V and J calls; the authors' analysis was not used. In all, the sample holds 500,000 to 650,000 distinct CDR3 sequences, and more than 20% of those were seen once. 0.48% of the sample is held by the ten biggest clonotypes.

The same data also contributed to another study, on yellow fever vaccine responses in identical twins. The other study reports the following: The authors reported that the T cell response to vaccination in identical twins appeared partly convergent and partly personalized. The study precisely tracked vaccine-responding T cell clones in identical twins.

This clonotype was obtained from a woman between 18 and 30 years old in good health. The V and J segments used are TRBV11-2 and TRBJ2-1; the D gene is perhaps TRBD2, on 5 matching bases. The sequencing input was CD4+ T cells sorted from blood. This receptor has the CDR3 CASGSRGQDNEQFF. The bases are TGTGCCAGCGGATCTCGCGGGCAAGACAATGAGCAGTTCTTC.